This is a list of T cell receptor beta chains from one sample in a study of T cell responses to AZD1222 COVID-19 vaccine. Using immunoSEQ multiplex PCR, the repertoire was profiled, and TCRdb retains in-frame clones only, with some absent. The sample comprises 120,000 or so clones, over 75% of which are singletons, and 9% to 9.5% rests with the top ten. The sequenced sample was peripheral blood, obtained on day 0 of AZD1222 vaccination. The receptor set was obtained from an adult in good health. Each CDR3 is given with its conserved first and last residue. The D gene is left open where the match is weak. Expanded clones get a size class; other rows say once, few or many, or leave the size out.

j_call | v_call | clone_size | d_call | cdr3_nt | cdr3_aa
TRBJ2-2 | TRBV11-3 | NA | NA | TGTGCCAGCAGCCCCCGTGCAGGGAACACCGGGGAGCTGTTTTTT | CASSPRAGNTGELFF
TRBJ2-1 | TRBV7-7 | few | TRBD2 | TGTGCCAGCAGCTCAACTAGCGGGGGGCTCTACAATGAGCAGTTCTTC | CASSSTSGGLYNEQFF
TRBJ2-7 | TRBV18 | NA | NA | TGTGCCAGCTCAGCAACCCGGACTATGAACGAGCAGTACTTC | CASSATRTMNEQYF
TRBJ1-5 | TRBV27 | once | NA | TGTGCCAGCTCATCGATACCTTATAGCAATCAGCCCCAGCATTTT | CASSSIPYSNQPQHF
TRBJ1-2 | TRBV6-4 | NA | NA | TGTGCCAGCAGTGCGAGGGGGGACCTTAACTATGGCTACACCTTC | CASSARGDLNYGYTF
TRBJ2-2 | TRBV2 | NA | NA | TGTGCCACCTCCTCGTCAGACGCGAACACCGGGGAGCTGTTTTTT | CATSSSDANTGELFF
TRBJ2-1 | TRBV20-1 | NA | TRBD2 | TGCAGTGCTAGTCCTAGCGGGGGGCGAAATTACAATGAGCAGTTCTTC | CSASPSGGRNYNEQFF
TRBJ1-4 | TRBV2 | NA | NA | TGTGCCAGCAGTGCTGACAGGCGAGAAAAACTGTTTTTT | CASSADRREKLFF
TRBJ1-2 | TRBV7-2 | NA | TRBD1 | TGTGCCAGCAGCTTATACAGGGGGCTTGGCTATGGCTACACCTTC | CASSLYRGLGYGYTF
TRBJ2-7 | TRBV7-9 | NA | NA | TGTGCCAGCAGCTTAGGTAGGGGGACGGAGGACGAGCAGTACTTC | CASSLGRGTEDEQYF
TRBJ1-1 | TRBV14 | NA | NA | TGTGCCAGCAGCCGCCTACAGGGTAGTACGACTGAAGCTTTCTTT | CASSRLQGSTTEAFF
TRBJ2-2 | TRBV6-2/TRBV6-3 | NA | NA | TGTGCCAGCAGCCCGTACTTGGGACAACTCCCCGGGGGGGAGCTGTTTTTT | CASSPYLGQLPGGELFF
TRBJ2-6 | TRBV7-3 | NA | NA | TGTGCCAGCAGCTTAATAGGAGCTGGGGCCAACGTCCTGACTTTC | CASSLIGAGANVLTF
TRBJ2-7 | TRBV7-2 | NA | NA | TGTGCCAGCAGCTTTGCTTACGAGCAGTACTTC | CASSFAYEQYF
TRBJ1-3 | TRBV27 | few | NA | TGTGCCAGCAGTTTATCCTCCTACTCTGGAAACACCATATATTTT | CASSLSSYSGNTIYF
TRBJ1-1 | TRBV7-9 | NA | NA | TGTGCCAGCAGCTTAGATGTGACTGAAGCTTTCTTT | CASSLDVTEAFF
TRBJ2-7 | TRBV9 | once | NA | TGTGCCAGCAGCGTTGCCGGATCGTACGAGCAGTACTTC | CASSVAGSYEQYF
TRBJ2-7 | TRBV7-9 | once | NA | TGTGCCAGCAGCACCTCCCCGTTGGACGAGCAGTACTTC | CASSTSPLDEQYF
TRBJ1-3 | TRBV3-1/TRBV3-2 | once | NA | TGTGCCAGCAGCCTACGCAAGATCCATGGGGGAAACACCATATATTTT | CASSLRKIHGGNTIYF
TRBJ1-5 | TRBV6-2/TRBV6-3 | once | NA | TGTGCCAGCAGTCCGCTCCCAGATCAGCCCCAGCATTTT | CASSPLPDQPQHF